This passage covers 26 T cell receptor beta chains from one sample sequenced in a study of shared clonotypes between healthy human individuals. Sequencing used immunoSEQ multiplex PCR; TCRdb keeps in-frame clones, though not all of them. Here the sample spans about 2,500,000 clones, roughly nine tenths being singletons. Sequenced: naive CD4+ T cells sorted from blood. As for subset: CD45RA+ positively selected. Source of these receptors: a man aged 18 to 30 in good health.

V gene TRBV6-4 combines with J gene TRBJ1-6; the D gene is possibly TRBD1 (6 bases). CDR3 length: 14 residues. Trimming shortened V by 3 bases and J by 7 bases, and 10 bases separated the two germline ends. Germline CDR1 and CDR2: MRHNA and SNTAGT. The CDR3 protein is CASSEGGRNSPLHF. The CDR3 region has the DNA TGTGCCAGCAGTGAAGGGGGTAGGAATTCACCCCTCCACTTT.

The gene calls are TRBV25-1 and TRBJ1-4; D may be TRBD1 (6 bases). The CDR3 is 17 amino acids. Deletions cut 1 base from V and 4 bases from J, with 16 bases between. Germline values: CDR1 MGHDK, CDR2 SYGVNS. CDR3 in amino acids: CASSELGRGGDNEKLFF. Here the CDR3 DNA reads TGTGCCAGCAGTGAATTAGGCAGGGGTGGGGATAATGAAAAACTGTTTTTT.

The chain is built from TRBV4-1 and TRBJ2-7, with TRBD1 matching 8 bases. Germline V gives CDR1 MGHRA, CDR2 YSYEKL. CDR3 length equals 14 residues. The junction had 4 bases not matched to a gene; V was cut back by 4 bases and J by 2 bases. The CDR3 reads CASSRGTGAYEQYF. Written as DNA, the CDR3 is TGCGCCAGCAGCCGTGGGACAGGCGCCTACGAGCAGTACTTC.

This chain joins TRBV10-1 and TRBJ1-1; D is ambiguous. Looked up from germline, CDR1 is WNHNN and CDR2 is SYGVQD (reference sequence). The CDR3 sequence is 13 residues long. V dropped 6 bases and J dropped 0 bases, with 8 bases sitting between them. CDR3 in amino acids: CASRFDLNTEAFF. The CDR3 DNA reads TGCGCCAGCAGATTCGACCTGAACACTGAAGCTTTCTTT.

Concerning this clone: Compared with germline, one end of the junction differs, possibly owing to a read error. This sequence joins TRBV5-1 and TRBJ1-4, with a possible D match to TRBD1 (5 bases). Per the germline V gene, CDR1 is SGHRS and CDR2 is YFSETQ. The CDR3 has 15 residues. CDR3 loop: CASSLEGKANEKLFF. DNA of the CDR3: TGCGCCAGCAGTTTGGAGGGGAAAGCTAATGAAAAACTGTTTTTT. The whole variable domain, remainder taken from reference TRBV5-1 and TRBJ1-4, is KAGVTQTPRYLIKTRGQQVTLSCSPISGHRSVSWYQQTPGQGLQFLFEYFSETQRNKGNFPGRFSGRQFSNSRSEMNVSTLELGDSALYLCASSLEGKANEKLFFGSGTQLSVL.

The gene calls are TRBV18 and TRBJ2-7; D perhaps matches TRBD1 (6 bases). The CDR3 extends over 15 amino acids. Germline V gene data show CDR1 as KGHSH and CDR2 as LQKENI. V dropped 0 bases and J dropped 2 bases, with 11 bases sitting between them. CDR3 coding DNA: TGTGCCAGCTCACCACCGGGGGCTAGCACCTACGAGCAGTACTTC. Translation: CASSPPGASTYEQYF. Variable domain in full (rest from reference TRBV18 and TRBJ2-7): NAGVMQNPRHLVRRRGQEARLRCSPMKGHSHVYWYRQLPEEGLKFMVYLQKENIIDESGMPKERFSAEFPKEGPSILRIQQVVRGDSAAYFCASSPPGASTYEQYFGPGTRLTVT.

The chain joins TRBV7-9 to TRBJ2-2; D gene unclear. The germline V and J ends were trimmed by 5 bases and 2 bases, with 6 bases remaining between them. CDR3 length: 13 amino acids. The V gene's germline CDR1 is SEHNR and CDR2 FQNEAQ (reference sequence). CDR3 region: CASSRINTGELFF. The DNA of the CDR3 is TGTGCCAGCAGCCGTATCAACACCGGGGAGCTGTTTTTT.

The J gene is TRBJ2-5, the V gene TRBV14; no clear D gene. V lost 1 base and J lost 3, with 12 bases in between. Germline V gene lookup returns CDR1 SGHDN and CDR2 FVKESK. The CDR3 has 15 amino acids. CDR3 coding DNA: TGTGCCAGCAGCCAAGGCGACTGGATAAAAGAGACCCAGTACTTC. Its translation: CASSQGDWIKETQYF.

This clone was seen more than once but under ten times. The sample contains more than one DNA sequence encoding this CDR3. V usage is TRBV9 and J usage is TRBJ1-1; possibly TRBD1 for D (6 bases). The germline V gene has CDR1 SGDLS and CDR2 YYNGEE. This CDR3 comprises 14 residues. Trimming shortened V by 0 bases and J by 2 bases, and 8 bases separated the two germline ends. The CDR3, as DNA: TGTGCCAGCAGCGTAGCAGGGGCCAACACTGAAGCTTTCTTT. This codes for CASSVAGANTEAFF.

CDR3 residues: CASSLDNYEQYF. In DNA form, the CDR3 reads TGCGCCAGCAGCTTGGATAACTACGAGCAGTACTTC. The V gene is TRBV5-1, the J gene TRBJ2-5; D is ambiguous. Near its end, the DNA agrees better with TRBJ2-7, so the J call may be wrong. This CDR3 contains 12 residues. Looked up from germline, CDR1 is SGHRS and CDR2 is YFSETQ.

This clone has just a few counts. The same CDR3 arises from other DNA sequences in this sample as well. The V and J genes are TRBV2 and TRBJ1-1; D is ambiguous. Germline loops: CDR1 SNHLY, CDR2 FYNNEI. The V and J ends lost 2 bases and 0 bases respectively, with 7 bases between them. CDR3 length equals 14 residues. The DNA of the CDR3 is TGTGCCAGCAGTGAAAGACGGTTGAACACTGAAGCTTTCTTT. Its translation is CASSERRLNTEAFF.

The chain recombines TRBV5-4 with TRBJ2-7; D is ambiguous. This CDR3 has 13 residues. The V and J ends lost 0 bases and 9 bases respectively, with 13 bases between them. Germline CDR1 is SGHNT and CDR2 is YYREEE (reference sequence). Here the CDR3 reads CASSLERSVLQYF. CDR3 DNA sequence: TGTGCCAGCAGCTTGGAGCGCTCGGTACTGCAGTACTTC.

This sequence joins TRBV4-3 and TRBJ2-2; perhaps TRBD2 as D (5 bases). This CDR3 region has 16 residues. V lost 0 bases and J lost 3, with 11 bases in between. Germline values: CDR1 LGHNA, CDR2 YSLEER. CDR3 DNA: TGCGCCAGCAGCCAAGACCTACTAGGGCACACCGGGGAGCTGTTTTTT. This sequence encodes CASSQDLLGHTGELFF.

The sample holds one count of this clone. This CDR3 is CAWNGQGLGGYTF. CDR3 DNA: TGTGCCTGGAATGGACAGGGATTAGGGGGCTACACCTTC. The chain has TRBV30 and TRBJ1-2, with TRBD1 identical over 8 bases. Germline V CDR1 and CDR2: GTSNPN, SVGIG (reference sequence). CDR3 size: 13 residues. V trimming: 4 bases; J trimming: 8 bases; junction bases outside the gene matches: 9.

This clone was recorded once. The CDR3 coding sequence is TGTGCCAGCAGGCCCGGACAGATGAACACTGAAGCTTTCTTT. Protein product: CASRPGQMNTEAFF. The chain uses TRBV11-2 and TRBJ1-1, with D perhaps TRBD1 (6 bases). CDR3 length equals 14 residues. Deletions cut 6 bases from V and 0 bases from J, with 11 bases between. CDR1 is SGHAT and CDR2 is FQNNGV in the germline V gene.

As concerns this clone: This CDR3 is also generated by other DNA sequences in the sample. This chain joins TRBV27 and TRBJ2-1; 7 bases are a match to TRBD2. This CDR3 has 15 residues. Trimming at V came to 8 bases and at J to 1 base, leaving 8 bases not matched to a gene. The germline V gene has CDR1 MNHEY and CDR2 SMNVEV (reference sequence). CDR3: CASSRSGGSYNEQFF. The CDR3 region has the DNA TGTGCCAGCTCACGTTCCGGGGGGTCCTACAATGAGCAGTTCTTC.

As concerns this clone: Different DNA sequences within this sample yield the same CDR3. The V call is TRBV5-4, the J call TRBJ2-3, with unresolved D. Trimming took off 4 bases at V and 3 bases at J, with 9 bases between the two ends. The CDR3 loop spans 13 amino acids. Germline V gene sequence: CDR1 SGHNT, CDR2 YYREEE (reference sequence). This CDR3 is CASSPRVTDTQYF. The CDR3 DNA reads TGTGCCAGCAGCCCCCGGGTAACAGATACGCAGTATTTT.

This clone was recorded only once. J is TRBJ2-1 and V is TRBV6-1; TRBD2 matches at 8 bases. Germline V gene data show CDR1 as MNHNS and CDR2 as SASEGT. The junction had 8 bases not matched to a gene; V was cut back by 0 bases and J by 1 base. The length of the CDR3 is 18 residues. This CDR3 is CASSEARGLGVSYNEQFF. In nucleotides, the CDR3 is TGTGCCAGCAGTGAAGCGAGGGGACTAGGGGTTTCCTACAATGAGCAGTTCTTC.

V usage is TRBV5-1 and J usage is TRBJ2-5; TRBD1 might be the D (6 bases). CDR3 length: 14 residues. Germline-derived CDR1 and CDR2 are SGHRS and YFSETQ. V gave up 4 bases and J gave up 5 bases, with 15 bases separating them. The CDR3 spells CASSPTGIVETQYF. In DNA, the CDR3 is TGCGCCAGCAGCCCTACAGGGATCGTCGAGACCCAGTACTTC.

The V gene is TRBV29-1, the J gene TRBJ2-7; D is perhaps TRBD1 or TRBD2 (5 bases each). The CDR3 runs to 13 residues. Trimming pared 3 bases from V and 6 bases from J, leaving 15 bases between. Germline V lookup: CDR1 SQVTM, CDR2 ANQGSEA. CDR3 residues: CSVDSGAYSEQYF. CDR3 sequence (DNA): TGCAGCGTTGACTCCGGGGCTTATAGCGAGCAGTACTTC.

The chain couples TRBV5-1 to TRBJ2-3, with 7 bases lining up with TRBD2. Germline V lookup: CDR1 SGHRS, CDR2 YFSETQ. Trimming removed 0 bases from V and 0 bases from J; junction bases left unmatched: 13. The CDR3 consists of 19 residues. The chain's CDR3 is CASSLVASGLKSSTDTQYF. DNA for the CDR3: TGCGCCAGCAGCTTGGTGGCTAGCGGCTTGAAATCTAGCACAGATACGCAGTATTTT.

This rearrangement joins TRBV29-1 to TRBJ2-7; 7 bases line up with TRBD1. The germline CDR1 and CDR2 sequences are SQVTM and ANQGSEA. CDR3 length: 13 amino acids. With 7 bases clipped from V and 7 bases from J, the junction kept 13 bases outside the gene matches. CDR3 residues: CSGLRDRKGEQYF. CDR3 nucleotide sequence: TGCAGCGGGCTACGGGACAGAAAGGGTGAGCAGTACTTC.

This sequence joins TRBV6-5 and TRBJ1-5; D perhaps matches TRBD1 (5 bases). Germline V gives CDR1 MNHEY, CDR2 SVGAGI. The CDR3 extends over 15 amino acids. Trimming shortened V by 6 bases and J by 2 bases, and 14 bases separated the two germline ends. For the CDR3, the DNA is TGTGCCAGCAGACGCATGGGGGTCGGCAATCAGCCCCAGCATTTT. It encodes CASRRMGVGNQPQHF.

J is TRBJ1-6 and V is TRBV10-3; D gene uncertain. Germline V gene sequence: CDR1 ENHRY, CDR2 SYGVKD. The CDR3 consists of 13 residues. V was pared by 6 bases and J by 9 bases, with 12 bases between. In DNA form, the CDR3 reads TGTGCCATCAGGCGAGGTACCACTTCACCCCTCCACTTT. As protein: CAIRRGTTSPLHF.

This sequence joins TRBV5-1 and TRBJ2-7; D perhaps matches TRBD1 (6 bases). The V and J ends lost 7 bases and 5 bases respectively, with 25 bases between them. Germline V lookup: CDR1 SGHRS, CDR2 YFSETQ. The CDR3 contains 16 residues. CDR3 sequence: CASELNRDERYDEQYF. Written as DNA, the CDR3 is TGCGCCAGCGAATTGAACAGGGATGAAAGGTACGACGAGCAGTACTTC. Using reference TRBV5-1 and TRBJ2-7 for the parts outside the CDR3, the full variable domain is KAGVTQTPRYLIKTRGQQVTLSCSPISGHRSVSWYQQTPGQGLQFLFEYFSETQRNKGNFPGRFSGRQFSNSRSEMNVSTLELGDSALYLCASELNRDERYDEQYFGPGTRLTVT.

V usage is TRBV2 and J usage is TRBJ2-2, with D possibly being TRBD1 or TRBD2 (5 bases each). V lost 6 bases, J lost 6 bases, and 14 bases lay in between. The germline CDR1 and CDR2 sequences are SNHLY and FYNNEI. The CDR3 totals 14 residues. For the CDR3, the DNA is TGTGCCAGCAGGGATTTCCAGGGAGCCGGGGAGCTGTTTTTT. Encoded protein: CASRDFQGAGELFF. The entire variable domain, with the rest obtained from reference TRBV2 and TRBJ2-2, is as follows: EPEVTQTPSHQVTQMGQEVILRCVPISNHLYFYWYRQILGQKVEFLVSFYNNEISEKSEIFDDQFSVERPDGSNFTLKIRSTKLEDSAMYFCASRDFQGAGELFFGEGSRLTVL.